This T cell receptor beta chain is drawn from a study of T cells in tuberculosis. Study-level information: CD1B tetramers identified T cells specific for mycobacterial lipid GMM.

Germline CDR1 is SQVTM and CDR2 is ANQGSEA. This CDR3 comprises 12 residues. Chain pairing is unknown; alpha and beta were sequenced separately. Assay: immunoSEQ multiplex PCR; the TCRdb copy retains only in-frame clones and omits some. Of 54,000 or so clones listed, around 86% are singletons. On this clone itself: Sequence at one end of the junction differs from germline and may be a read error.

Sorting used thawed, overnight-rested PBMC stained with anti-CD3, a viability dye and GMM-loaded CD1B tetramer. C32 glucose monomycolate from Rhodococcus equi was loaded onto the CD1B tetramers. CD14-expressing monocytes were removed from PBMC before cryopreservation and sorting. The V and J genes are TRBV29-1 and TRBJ2-3; TRBD2 aligns across 12 bases. The TCR comes from an adult woman with latent tuberculosis. The sequenced sample was CD1b-GMM tetramer-negative cells sorted from PBMCs. DNA of the CDR3: TGCAGCGTGGTCCCGGGACTAGCGGGTGTGGATTTT. Protein product: CSVVPGLAGVDF.